The next 5 T cell receptor beta chains were all read from a single sample in a study of blood T cell repertoires in COVID-19. Clones were read by immunoSEQ multiplex PCR, and TCRdb kept only the in-frame ones, dropping some. The sample carries roughly 70,000 clones, nearly 90% recorded once. Sequencing input: peripheral blood. These receptors were taken from a man of 80 years or more with acute or convalescent COVID-19.

V gene TRBV19 combines with J gene TRBJ2-1, with unresolved D. Germline values: CDR1 LNHDA, CDR2 SQIVND (reference sequence). Trimming stripped 1 base from V and 5 bases from J, with 3 bases between. The CDR3 loop spans 12 amino acids. The CDR3 region has the DNA TGTGCCAGTAGTATAGCGGACAATGAGCAGTTCTTC. Translated, it gives CASSIADNEQFF.

The chain carries TRBV3-1 (or the pseudogene TRBV3-2) and TRBJ2-3; the D gene is possibly TRBD2 (5 bases). Germline lookup yields CDR1 LGHDT and CDR2 YNNKEL (reference sequence). The CDR3 has 15 residues. The V and J ends lost 0 bases and 3 bases respectively, with 10 bases between them. CDR3 DNA sequence: TGTGCCAGCAGCCAAGATCAACGGGGTACAGATACGCAGTATTTT. This gives the protein CASSQDQRGTDTQYF.

The chain employs TRBV29-1 and TRBJ2-2, with a weak D call TRBD1 (5 bases). CDR1 and CDR2 from the germline V gene are SQVTM and ANQGSEA. V was cut by 5 bases and J by 4 bases, with 11 bases left in between. The CDR3 sequence is 13 residues long. The CDR3 DNA sequence: TGCAGCGTTACTCAGGGCGGCACCGGGGAGCTGTTTTTT. It specifies CSVTQGGTGELFF.

The chain combines TRBV5-4 with TRBJ2-3; weak D call: TRBD1 (5 bases). In germline, CDR1 is SGHNT, CDR2 YYREEE (reference sequence). Trimming took off 2 bases at V and 2 bases at J, with 12 bases between the two ends. The CDR3 covers 15 residues. The CDR3 coding sequence is TGTGCCAGCAGCTTCGACAGTTTTGTCACAGATACGCAGTATTTT. Amino acids: CASSFDSFVTDTQYF. Variable domain in full (rest from reference TRBV5-4 and TRBJ2-3): ETGVTQSPTHLIKTRGQQVTLRCSSQSGHNTVSWYQQALGQGPQFIFQYYREEENGRGNFPPRFSGLQFPNYSSELNVNALELDDSALYLCASSFDSFVTDTQYFGPGTRLTVL.

This chain links TRBV2 with TRBJ1-4; D may be TRBD1 (5 bases). The germline CDR1 and CDR2 sequences are SNHLY and FYNNEI. The ends were cut back, 2 bases at V and 7 bases at J, with 11 bases in the middle. The CDR3 has 14 residues. The CDR3 DNA reads TGTGCCAGCAGTGAAATGGGGGGAATTGAAAAACTGTTTTTT. Protein sequence: CASSEMGGIEKLFF.